The 22 T cell receptor beta chains in this list originate from one sample, sequenced in a study of blood T cell repertoires in COVID-19. TCRdb keeps only in-frame clones here, not all; method: immunoSEQ multiplex PCR. The data hold roughly 150,000 clones, with around 89% observed a single time. The sequenced material came from peripheral blood. These receptors were taken from a woman aged 55-75 years with active COVID-19.

This clone was detected only once. The rearrangement links TRBV9 to TRBJ2-3; D may be TRBD2 (6 bases). The V gene lost 0 bases and the J gene lost 4 bases, with 12 bases spanning the gap. Germline V gene lookup returns CDR1 SGDLS and CDR2 YYNGEE. The CDR3 sequence is 15 residues long. The CDR3 DNA reads TGTGCCAGCAGCGTAGGTCCGACTAGATCAGATACGCAGTATTTT. It is translated as CASSVGPTRSDTQYF.

J is TRBJ2-2 and V is TRBV9, with a tentative D call TRBD2 (6 bases). The CDR3 consists of 15 residues. With 3 bases removed from V and 4 bases from J, the gap between germline ends came to 13 bases. Germline assignment: CDR1 SGDLS and CDR2 YYNGEE. CDR3 bases: TGTGCCAGCAGCGGGTCGGGACTTGCCACCGGGGAGCTGTTTTTT. The encoded protein is CASSGSGLATGELFF.

The CDR3 DNA follows: TGCGCCAGCAGCAGGAACACAGGGGGCAGTGAGCAGTTCTTC. Translating it yields CASSRNTGGSEQFF. The chain employs TRBV5-1 and TRBJ2-1; TRBD1 agrees at 9 bases. This CDR3 comprises 14 residues. CDR1 is SGHRS and CDR2 is YFSETQ in the germline V gene. The V gene end was trimmed by 4 bases and the J gene end by 9 bases; junction bases not matched to a gene: 8.

The chain employs TRBV21-1 and TRBJ2-5; the table's TRBD2 call for D was not verified on the DNA. TRBV21-1 is a pseudogene segment. The CDR3 covers 12 residues. The CDR3 coding sequence is TGTGCCATCCACGGGGTCCGGGAGACCCAGTACTTC. Its protein product is CAIHGVRETQYF.

This clone was recorded only once. The gene calls are TRBV19 and TRBJ2-1; 9 nucleotides agree with TRBD2. V shed 3 bases, J shed 5 bases, and the junction held 8 bases outside the gene matches. This CDR3 spans 16 amino acids. Germline V CDR1 and CDR2: LNHDA, SQIVND (reference sequence). CDR3 sequence (DNA): TGTGCCAGTAGTATGGGAGCGGGAGGCACGCACAATGAGCAGTTCTTC. This encodes CASSMGAGGTHNEQFF.

The genes are TRBV6-2 or TRBV6-3 and TRBJ1-2; the D gene is possibly TRBD1 (6 bases). Trimming took off 2 bases at V and 9 bases at J, with 16 bases between the two ends. CDR3 size: 14 residues. CDR1 and CDR2 from the germline V gene are MNHEY and SVGEGT. The CDR3 is CASSYGPGHKSYTF. The CDR3 bases are TGTGCCAGCAGTTACGGCCCGGGACACAAGAGCTACACCTTC.

Regarding this clone: The sample holds other DNA sequences that translate to the same CDR3. The genes are TRBV11-3 and TRBJ2-3; D remains ambiguous. CDR1 SGHNT and CDR2 YENEEA come from the germline V gene. V shed 5 bases and J shed 1 base, with 7 bases lying between them. CDR3 size: 13 residues. This CDR3 is CASSHRGTDTQYF. The CDR3 DNA follows: TGTGCCAGCAGCCACCGCGGCACAGATACGCAGTATTTT.

V usage is TRBV12-5 and J usage is TRBJ1-1, with 10 bases aligning to TRBD1. The ends lost 6 bases at V and 2 bases at J; junction bases unmatched: 3. Germline-derived CDR1 and CDR2 are LGHNT and FRNRAP. CDR3 length equals 14 residues. DNA for the CDR3: TGTGCTAGTGGGATGACAGGGGGCAACACTGAAGCTTTCTTT. This encodes CASGMTGGNTEAFF.

A single count supports this clone. This chain joins TRBV2 and TRBJ1-3; D is unclear. V dropped 4 bases and J dropped 2 bases, with 9 bases sitting between them. Germline V gene data show CDR1 as SNHLY and CDR2 as FYNNEI. This CDR3 comprises 14 residues. The CDR3 coding sequence is TGTGCCAGCAGTGCTAGGAGCCCTGGAAACACCATATATTTT. This encodes CASSARSPGNTIYF.

J is TRBJ1-2 and V is TRBV28; D call uncertain. V was shortened by 4 bases and J by 9 bases, with 12 bases between the two germline ends. Germline V lookup: CDR1 MDHEN, CDR2 SYDVKM. This CDR3 has 12 amino acids. This chain's CDR3 is CASSSDVRSYTF. CDR3 DNA: TGTGCCAGCAGTTCCGATGTGCGAAGCTACACCTTC.

The V and J genes are TRBV10-3 and TRBJ1-2, with TRBD1 as a possible D gene (6 bases). The V end lost 4 bases, the J end lost 11 bases, and 17 bases lay between the germline ends. This CDR3 is built from 13 residues. In germline, CDR1 is ENHRY, CDR2 SYGVKD. In DNA form, the CDR3 reads TGTGCCATCAGTGCCCAGGGGACTATTGGGTACACCTTC. Its translation: CAISAQGTIGYTF.

This sequence joins TRBV25-1 and TRBJ2-3; no clear D. The ends were cut back, 3 bases at V and 0 bases at J, with 10 bases in the middle. Germline CDR1 is MGHDK and CDR2 is SYGVNS. The CDR3 runs to 15 residues. Here the CDR3 reads CASSDLVRSTDTQYF. Here the CDR3 DNA reads TGTGCCAGCAGTGATCTGGTTAGAAGCACAGATACGCAGTATTTT.

V and J are TRBV10-3 and TRBJ2-6; 11 nucleotides line up with TRBD1. CDR1 and CDR2 from the germline V gene are ENHRY and SYGVKD. V trimming: 8 bases; J trimming: 1 base; junction bases outside the gene matches: 4. This CDR3 is built from 16 residues. Written as DNA, the CDR3 is TGTGCCATCGCAGGACAGGGGGCATCTGGGGCCAACGTCCTGACTTTC. Amino acids: CAIAGQGASGANVLTF.

V is TRBV14 and J is TRBJ1-2, with 7 bases fitting TRBD1. V shed 3 bases and J 2 bases; nucleotides not matched to a gene: 6. Per germline, CDR1 SGHDN and CDR2 FVKESK. The CDR3 has 15 residues. The CDR3 loop is CASSHWDSGNYGYTF. In DNA, the CDR3 is TGTGCCAGCAGCCACTGGGACAGCGGAAACTATGGCTACACCTTC. Full variable domain (rest looked up from reference TRBV14 and TRBJ1-2): EAGVTQFPSHSVIEKGQTVTLRCDPISGHDNLYWYRRVMGKEIKFLLHFVKESKQDESGMPNNRFLAERTGGTYSTLKVQPAELEDSGVYFCASSHWDSGNYGYTFGSGTRLTVV.

The chain couples TRBV18 to TRBJ1-3, with D uncertain. The CDR3 is 14 amino acids. The V gene's germline CDR1 is KGHSH and CDR2 LQKENI. Trimming left V 3 bases short and J 7 bases short, with 13 bases between. The CDR3 bases are TGTGCCAGCTCACCGGGTCGTTTGGGCAACACCATATATTTT. As protein: CASSPGRLGNTIYF.

This clone was recorded once. The V call is TRBV4-2, the J call TRBJ2-1; D is ambiguous. With 1 base removed from V and 5 bases from J, the gap between germline ends came to 6 bases. In germline, CDR1 is LGHNA, CDR2 YNFKEQ. This CDR3 region has 13 residues. The CDR3 nucleotides are TGTGCCAGCAGCCAAGGGCCCGACAATGAGCAGTTCTTC. This translates into CASSQGPDNEQFF.

The chain employs TRBV7-2 and TRBJ2-6; maybe TRBD2 (6 bases). There are 15 residues in the CDR3. Between the trimmed V and J ends, which lost 5 bases and 7 bases, there was a span of 15 bases. Germline V CDR1 and CDR2: SGHTA, FQGNSA. In nucleotides, the CDR3 is TGTGCCAGCAGCACTCGGGACTCGCGAGCCAACGTCCTGACTTTC. Its protein is CASSTRDSRANVLTF.

The CDR3 loop is CASSQDRGGRTFF. As DNA, the CDR3 is TGTGCCAGCAGCCAAGACCGGGGGGGCAGGACTTTCTTT. The rearrangement links TRBV3-1 (or the pseudogene TRBV3-2) to TRBJ1-1; weak D call: TRBD1 (6 bases). V lost 0 bases and J 12 bases, leaving 14 bases between the germline ends. CDR1 LGHDT and CDR2 YNNKEL come from the germline V gene (reference sequence). The CDR3 length is 13 residues.

This chain uses TRBV19 with TRBJ2-5, with D perhaps TRBD1 (7 bases). The germline CDR1 and CDR2 sequences are LNHDA and SQIVND (reference sequence). The length of the CDR3 is 13 residues. Trimming took 7 bases from V and 4 from J, leaving 13 bases between them. This CDR3 is CASTGGRLETQYF. Written as DNA, the CDR3 is TGTGCCAGTACAGGGGGGCGTTTAGAGACCCAGTACTTC.

The chain carries TRBV29-1 and TRBJ1-3; D unclear. The CDR3 length is 12 residues. Trimming left V 4 bases short and J 0 bases short, with 4 bases between. Germline V gene data show CDR1 as SQVTM and CDR2 as ANQGSEA. CDR3 in DNA: TGCAGCGTTGTTAGCTCTGGAAACACCATATATTTT. Translated: CSVVSSGNTIYF.

CDR3 coding DNA: TGTGCCAGCAGCCAGACTCAACTAGGCGAGCAGTACTTC. Translated, it gives CASSQTQLGEQYF. This sequence joins TRBV14 and TRBJ2-7; D is perhaps TRBD2 (5 bases). The CDR3 is made up of 13 amino acids. Germline values: CDR1 SGHDN, CDR2 FVKESK. V was pared by 3 bases and J by 6 bases, with 12 bases between.

The gene calls are TRBV21-1 and TRBJ2-7; whether TRBD1, the table's D call, matches the DNA was not checked. TRBV21-1 is a pseudogene segment. The CDR3 is 15 residues long. The CDR3 here is CASSKETGGGYEQYF. The DNA for the CDR3 is TGTGCCAGCAGCAAAGAGACAGGGGGCGGGTACGAGCAGTACTTC.